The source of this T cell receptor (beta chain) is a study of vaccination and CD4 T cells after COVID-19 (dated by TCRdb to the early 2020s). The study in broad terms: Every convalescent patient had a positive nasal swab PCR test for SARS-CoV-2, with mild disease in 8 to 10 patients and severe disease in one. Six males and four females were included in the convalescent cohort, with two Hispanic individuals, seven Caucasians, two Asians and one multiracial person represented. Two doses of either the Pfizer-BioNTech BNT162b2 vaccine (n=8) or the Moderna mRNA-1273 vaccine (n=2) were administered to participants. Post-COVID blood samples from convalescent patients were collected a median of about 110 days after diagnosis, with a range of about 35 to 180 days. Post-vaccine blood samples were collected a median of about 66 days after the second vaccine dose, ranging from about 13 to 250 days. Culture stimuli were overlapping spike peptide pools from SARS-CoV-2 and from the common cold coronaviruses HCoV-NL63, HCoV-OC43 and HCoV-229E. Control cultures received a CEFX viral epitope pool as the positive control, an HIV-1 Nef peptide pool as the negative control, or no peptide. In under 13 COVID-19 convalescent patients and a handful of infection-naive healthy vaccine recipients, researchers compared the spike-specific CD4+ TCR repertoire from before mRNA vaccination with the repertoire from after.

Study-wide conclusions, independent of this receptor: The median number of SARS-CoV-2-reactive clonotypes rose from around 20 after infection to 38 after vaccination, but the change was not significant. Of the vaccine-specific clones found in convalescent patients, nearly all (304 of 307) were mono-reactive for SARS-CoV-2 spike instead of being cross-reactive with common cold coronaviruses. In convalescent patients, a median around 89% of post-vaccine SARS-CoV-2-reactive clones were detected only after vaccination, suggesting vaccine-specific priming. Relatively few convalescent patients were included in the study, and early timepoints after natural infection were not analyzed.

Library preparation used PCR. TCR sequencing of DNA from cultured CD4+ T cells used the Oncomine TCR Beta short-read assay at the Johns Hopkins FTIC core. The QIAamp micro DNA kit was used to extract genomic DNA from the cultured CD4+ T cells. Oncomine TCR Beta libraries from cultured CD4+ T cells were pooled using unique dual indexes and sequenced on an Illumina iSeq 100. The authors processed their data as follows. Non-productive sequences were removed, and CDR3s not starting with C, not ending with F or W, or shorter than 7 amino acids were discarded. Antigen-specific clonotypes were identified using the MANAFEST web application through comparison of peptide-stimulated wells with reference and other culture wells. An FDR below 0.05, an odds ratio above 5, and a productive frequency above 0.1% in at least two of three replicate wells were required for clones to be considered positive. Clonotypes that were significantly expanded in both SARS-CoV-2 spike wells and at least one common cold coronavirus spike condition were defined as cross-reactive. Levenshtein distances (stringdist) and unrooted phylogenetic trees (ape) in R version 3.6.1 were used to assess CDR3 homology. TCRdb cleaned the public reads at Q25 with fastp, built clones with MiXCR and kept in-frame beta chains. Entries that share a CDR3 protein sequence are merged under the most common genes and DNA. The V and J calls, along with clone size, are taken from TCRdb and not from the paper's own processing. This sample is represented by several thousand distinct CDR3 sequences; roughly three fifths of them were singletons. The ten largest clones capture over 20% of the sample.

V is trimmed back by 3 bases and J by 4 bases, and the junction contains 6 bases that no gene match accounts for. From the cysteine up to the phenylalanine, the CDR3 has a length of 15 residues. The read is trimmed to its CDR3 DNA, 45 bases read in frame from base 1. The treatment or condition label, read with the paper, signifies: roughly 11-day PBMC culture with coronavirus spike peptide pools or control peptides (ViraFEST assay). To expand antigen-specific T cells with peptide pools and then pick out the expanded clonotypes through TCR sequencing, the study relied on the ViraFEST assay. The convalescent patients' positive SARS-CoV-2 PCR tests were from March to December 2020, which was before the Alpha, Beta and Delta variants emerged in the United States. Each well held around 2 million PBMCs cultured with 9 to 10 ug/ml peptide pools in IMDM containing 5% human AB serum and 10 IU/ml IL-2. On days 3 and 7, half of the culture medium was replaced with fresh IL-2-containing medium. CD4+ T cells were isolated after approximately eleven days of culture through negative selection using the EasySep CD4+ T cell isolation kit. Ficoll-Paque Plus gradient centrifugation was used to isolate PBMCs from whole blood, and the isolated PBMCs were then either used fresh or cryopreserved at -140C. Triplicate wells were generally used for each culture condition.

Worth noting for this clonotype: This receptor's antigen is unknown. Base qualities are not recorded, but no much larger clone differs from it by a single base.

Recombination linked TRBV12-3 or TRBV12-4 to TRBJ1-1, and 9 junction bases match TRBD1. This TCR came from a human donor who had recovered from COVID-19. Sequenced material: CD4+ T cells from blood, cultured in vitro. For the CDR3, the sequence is CASSFAGQGVTEAFF. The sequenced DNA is TGTGCCAGCAGTTTCGCGGGACAGGGTGTCACTGAAGCTTTCTTT.